This T cell receptor beta chain was recovered during a study of T cell responses to AZD1222 COVID-19 vaccine. Findings and caveats of the study: Sampled repertoires all dated from after the peak T cell response. Researchers report vaccine-associated CD4 TCRs spanning spike, with dominance at 160-218 and 743-854. Receipt of two AZD1222 doses was followed by a rise in Spike-specific TCR breadth and depth. AZD1222 recipients seropositive at baseline numbered only six.

On this clone itself: What it recognizes is unknown.

The method was immunoSEQ multiplex PCR; TCRdb's version includes in-frame clones alone and lacks a portion of them. The sample yields fewer than 200,000 clones, 88% seen once. The CDR3 has 15 amino acids. CDR1 is MNHNY and CDR2 is SVGAGI in the germline V gene (reference sequence). Deletions cut 8 bases from V and 0 bases from J, with 16 bases between. This TCR was sampled from an adult who received the AZD1222 COVID-19 vaccine. The starting material was peripheral blood, obtained 28 days after the second AZD1222 dose. The chain employs TRBV6-6 and TRBJ1-2; tentatively, D is TRBD1 (5 bases). CDR3 in amino acids: CASRGGGEANYGYTF. The DNA for the CDR3 is TGTGCCAGCCGGGGGGGAGGGGAAGCTAACTATGGCTACACCTTC.